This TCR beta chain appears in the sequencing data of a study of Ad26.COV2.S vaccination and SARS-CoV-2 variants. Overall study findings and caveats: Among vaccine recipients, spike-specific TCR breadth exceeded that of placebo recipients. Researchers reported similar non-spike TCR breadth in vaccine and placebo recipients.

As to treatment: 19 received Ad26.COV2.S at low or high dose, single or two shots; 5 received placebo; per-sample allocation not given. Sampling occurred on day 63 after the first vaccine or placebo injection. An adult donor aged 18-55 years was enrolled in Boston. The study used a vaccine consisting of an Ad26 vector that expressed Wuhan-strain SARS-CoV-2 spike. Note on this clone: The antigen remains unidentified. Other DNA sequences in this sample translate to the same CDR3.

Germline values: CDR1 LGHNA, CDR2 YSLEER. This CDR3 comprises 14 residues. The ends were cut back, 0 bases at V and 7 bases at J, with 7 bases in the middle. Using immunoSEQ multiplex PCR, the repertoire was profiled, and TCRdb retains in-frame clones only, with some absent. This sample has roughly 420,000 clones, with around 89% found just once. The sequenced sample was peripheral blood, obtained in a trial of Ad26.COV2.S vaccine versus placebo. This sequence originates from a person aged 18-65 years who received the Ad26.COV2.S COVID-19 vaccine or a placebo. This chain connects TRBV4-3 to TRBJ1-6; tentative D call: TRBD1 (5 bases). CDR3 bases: TGCGCCAGCAGCCAAGATAGGGGAAATTCACCCCTCCACTTT. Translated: CASSQDRGNSPLHF.